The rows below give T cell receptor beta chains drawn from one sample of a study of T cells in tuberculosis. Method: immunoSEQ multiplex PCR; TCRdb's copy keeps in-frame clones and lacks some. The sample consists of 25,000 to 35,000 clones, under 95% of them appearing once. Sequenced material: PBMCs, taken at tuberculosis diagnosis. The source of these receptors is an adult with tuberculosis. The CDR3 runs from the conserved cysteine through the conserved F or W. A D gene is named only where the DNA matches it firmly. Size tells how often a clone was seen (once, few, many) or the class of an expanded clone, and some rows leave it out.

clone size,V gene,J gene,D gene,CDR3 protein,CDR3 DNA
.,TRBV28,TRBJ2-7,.,CASSPRRGSTYEQYF,TGTGCCAGCAGTCCCCGGCGCGGTAGTACCTACGAGCAGTACTTC
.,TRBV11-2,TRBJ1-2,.,CASTDSNYGYTF,TGTGCCAGCACCGACAGTAACTATGGCTACACCTTC
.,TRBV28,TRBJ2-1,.,CASSILRLRANEQFF,TGTGCCAGCAGCATTCTAAGGTTGAGGGCCAATGAGCAGTTCTTC
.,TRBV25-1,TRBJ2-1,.,CASSEVEFTAYNEQFF,TGTGCCAGCAGTGAGGTGGAGTTTACCGCCTACAATGAGCAGTTCTTC
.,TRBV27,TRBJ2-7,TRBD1,CASSIDRGPAYEQYF,TGTGCCAGCAGTATAGACAGGGGGCCCGCCTACGAGCAGTACTTC
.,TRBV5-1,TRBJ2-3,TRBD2,CASSLSTSGRAGDTQYF,TGCGCCAGCAGCTTGTCGACTAGCGGGAGGGCCGGAGATACGCAGTATTTT
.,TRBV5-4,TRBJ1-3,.,CASSLDPSSGNTIYF,TGTGCCAGCAGCTTGGACCCGAGCTCTGGAAACACCATATATTTT
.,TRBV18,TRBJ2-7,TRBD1,CASSQSAPGTGGEQYF,TGTGCCAGCTCACAATCAGCCCCCGGGACAGGTGGCGAGCAGTACTTC
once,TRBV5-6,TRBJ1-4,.,CASRQTGNEKLFF,TGTGCCAGCAGACAGACGGGGAATGAAAAACTGTTTTTT
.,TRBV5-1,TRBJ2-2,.,CASSPPLAGELFF,TGCGCCAGCAGCCCACCCCTAGCCGGGGAGCTGTTTTTT
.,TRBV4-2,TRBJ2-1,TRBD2,CASSWGLAENNEQFF,TGTGCCAGCAGCTGGGGACTAGCGGAGAACAATGAGCAGTTCTTC
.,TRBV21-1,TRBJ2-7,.,CASSKEGRGIGVYEQYF,TGTGCCAGCAGCAAAGAGGGCAGGGGGATTGGAGTCTACGAGCAGTACTTC
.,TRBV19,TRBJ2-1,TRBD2,CAIGAVGTSGRGEQFF,TGTGCCATAGGGGCAGTGGGGACTAGCGGTCGGGGTGAGCAGTTCTTC
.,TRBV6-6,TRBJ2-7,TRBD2,CASSYRSGGPEQYF,TGTGCCAGCAGTTATCGTAGCGGGGGGCCCGAGCAGTACTTC